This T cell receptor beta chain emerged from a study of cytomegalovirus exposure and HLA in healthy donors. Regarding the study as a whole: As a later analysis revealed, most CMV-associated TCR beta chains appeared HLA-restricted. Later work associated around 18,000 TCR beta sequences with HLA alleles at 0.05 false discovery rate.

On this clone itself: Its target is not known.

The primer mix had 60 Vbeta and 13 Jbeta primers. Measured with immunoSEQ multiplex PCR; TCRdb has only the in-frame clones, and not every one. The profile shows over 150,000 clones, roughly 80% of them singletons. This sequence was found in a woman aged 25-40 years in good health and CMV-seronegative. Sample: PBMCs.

The CDR3 DNA reads as TGTGCCAGCAGCCGACAGGGTTCGACGGCCTACGAGCAGTACTTC. Translated: CASSRQGSTAYEQYF. The chain recombines TRBV6-1 with TRBJ2-7; 7 bases agree with TRBD1. There are 15 residues in the CDR3. V shed 6 bases and J 2 bases; nucleotides not matched to a gene: 10. Germline values: CDR1 MNHNS, CDR2 SASEGT.